The 2 T cell receptor beta chains below come from one sample, sequenced in a study of T cell responses to AZD1222 COVID-19 vaccine. Libraries were prepared by immunoSEQ multiplex PCR; TCRdb keeps only in-frame clonotypes and omits some of them. There are roughly 80,000 clones in the sample; about nine tenths occur only once, and roughly 5.9% lies in the top ten. The sample in question was peripheral blood, obtained 28 days after the second AZD1222 dose. The receptors come from an adult who received the AZD1222 COVID-19 vaccine.

This clone was recorded only once. The V call is TRBV5-1, the J call TRBJ2-3, with unresolved D. V was trimmed by 2 bases and J by 0 bases, leaving 7 bases between them. Per germline, CDR1 SGHRS and CDR2 YFSETQ. The CDR3 loop spans 14 amino acids. The CDR3 DNA reads as TGCGCCAGCAGCTTCTGGCGGAGCACAGATACGCAGTATTTT. Translation: CASSFWRSTDTQYF.

The chain employs TRBV10-3 and TRBJ1-5; D gene ambiguous. Trimming took off 9 bases at V and 4 bases at J, with 13 bases between the two ends. The CDR3 is made up of 13 amino acids. Germline V gene sequence: CDR1 ENHRY, CDR2 SYGVKD. As DNA, the CDR3 is TGTGCCATTCGCCGCGGGGATAATCAGCCCCAGCATTTT. It translates to CAIRRGDNQPQHF.